What follows are 29 T cell receptor beta chains derived from one specimen sequenced in a study of glioma-infiltrating T cells after dendritic cell vaccination. Sequenced by immunoSEQ multiplex PCR; TCRdb stores in-frame clones only, minus some. Of fewer than 45,000 clones listed, almost 85% are singletons. The sequenced sample was blood, obtained before dendritic cell vaccination. The receptors come from a human donor with glioblastoma.

This chain joins TRBV6-6 and TRBJ2-1; 9 bases map to TRBD1. Germline assignment: CDR1 MNHNY and CDR2 SVGAGI (reference sequence). Losses at the gene ends were 6 bases for V and 4 bases for J; bases not matched to a gene: 1. This CDR3 contains 13 residues. For the CDR3, the DNA is TGTGCCAGCAGGGACAGGGGTTACAATGAGCAGTTCTTC. Encoded protein: CASRDRGYNEQFF.

This chain uses TRBV5-1 with TRBJ1-3; tentative D call: TRBD1 (5 bases). Germline-derived CDR1 and CDR2 are SGHRS and YFSETQ. V was trimmed by 4 bases and J by 4 bases, leaving 24 bases between them. CDR3 length: 18 amino acids. The CDR3 coding sequence is TGCGCCAGCAGCCCCACGGGGGGTGGCCCTCGGTTCGGAAACACCATATATTTT. As protein: CASSPTGGGPRFGNTIYF.

This sequence joins TRBV5-1 and TRBJ2-7, with a tentative D call TRBD2 (5 bases). Trimming removed 0 bases at V and 2 bases at J, with 6 bases between. The germline gives CDR1 SGHRS, CDR2 YFSETQ. The CDR3 contains 13 residues. This CDR3 reads CASSLAGTYEQYF. The CDR3, as DNA: TGCGCCAGCAGCTTGGCCGGGACCTACGAGCAGTACTTC.

The chain uses TRBV11-2 and TRBJ2-3, with 8 bases matching TRBD1. Germline CDR1 reads SGHAT; CDR2 reads FQNNGV. V trimming: 1 base; J trimming: 2 bases; junction bases outside the gene matches: 5. The CDR3 extends over 16 amino acids. The CDR3 here is CASSLGDRILTDTQYF. The DNA for the CDR3 is TGTGCCAGCAGCTTAGGGGACAGGATCCTCACAGATACGCAGTATTTT.

V gene TRBV4-1 combines with J gene TRBJ2-7; no reliable D call. The CDR3 runs to 15 residues. CDR1 MGHRA and CDR2 YSYEKL come from the germline V gene. With 1 base removed from V and 0 bases from J, the gap between germline ends came to 10 bases. In DNA, the CDR3 is TGCGCCAGCAGCCAAGTAAAAGACTCCTCCTACGAGCAGTACTTC. As protein: CASSQVKDSSYEQYF.

The sample holds one count of this clone. The chain employs TRBV11-3 and TRBJ2-1; TRBD2 matches 14 bases. CDR3 length: 15 amino acids. Trimming removed 0 bases from V and 12 bases from J; junction bases left unmatched: 4. Looked up from germline, CDR1 is SGHNT and CDR2 is YENEEA. The CDR3 DNA is TGTGCCAGCAGCTTAGAGACTAGCGGGGGGGCGGGGCAGTTCTTC. It translates to CASSLETSGGAGQFF.

CDR3 DNA: TGCAGCGTCGGGACTAGCGGGTTCAAAAACATTCAGTACTTC. It yields the protein CSVGTSGFKNIQYF. The rearrangement uses TRBV29-1 and TRBJ2-4, with TRBD2 matching over 12 bases. Germline CDR1 reads SQVTM; CDR2 reads ANQGSEA. CDR3 length equals 14 residues. Trimming cost V 6 bases and J 3 bases; bases outside gene matches: 3.

This clone was observed a handful of times. The rearrangement links TRBV10-3 to TRBJ1-5; D remains ambiguous. Germline lookup yields CDR1 ENHRY and CDR2 SYGVKD. The CDR3 is 13 amino acids. Between the trimmed V and J ends, which lost 2 bases and 5 bases, there was a span of 7 bases. This CDR3 is CAISEVSDQPQHF. CDR3 sequence (DNA): TGTGCCATCAGTGAGGTGTCCGATCAGCCCCAGCATTTT.

Points on this clone: A read error may account for a junction end that differs from germline. Within the sample, other DNA sequences also encode this same CDR3. The J gene is TRBJ1-1, the V gene TRBV11-3; D remains unclear. The V gene's germline CDR1 is SGHNT and CDR2 YENEEA. The CDR3 loop spans 14 amino acids. In DNA form, the CDR3 reads TGTGCCAGTAGCTTATACCTAACGAACACTGAAGCTTTCTTT. Amino acids: CASSLYLTNTEAFF.

The chain joins TRBV29-1 to TRBJ1-5, with a tentative D call TRBD1 (6 bases). Trimming removed 7 bases from V and 7 bases from J, with 17 bases in between. The CDR3 spans 13 residues. The V gene's germline CDR1 is SQVTM and CDR2 ANQGSEA. CDR3 DNA: TGCAGCGCGACACAGGGTCCCAGCCAGCCCCAGCATTTT. Encoded protein: CSATQGPSQPQHF.

Notes on this clone: This sample also contains other DNA sequences that code for the same CDR3. V usage is TRBV18 and J usage is TRBJ1-1; D gene uncertain. This CDR3 spans 15 amino acids. CDR1 KGHSH and CDR2 LQKENI come from the germline V gene. Trimming took 2 bases from V and 0 from J, leaving 10 bases between them. The CDR3 DNA reads as TGTGCCAGCTCACCAGGAGCAGCTTTGAACACTGAAGCTTTCTTT. Protein: CASSPGAALNTEAFF.

The rearrangement links TRBV28 to TRBJ2-2; TRBD2 might be the D (6 bases). The CDR3 spans 12 residues. Germline loops: CDR1 MDHEN, CDR2 SYDVKM. V was shortened by 9 bases and J by 7 bases, with 12 bases between the two germline ends. As DNA, the CDR3 is TGTGCCAGTCGTGTGGGGGGCGGGGAGCTGTTTTTT. Its translation is CASRVGGGELFF.

The chain joins TRBV9 to TRBJ2-5, with 8 nucleotides matching TRBD2. The CDR3 has 16 residues. V was pared by 0 bases and J by 2 bases, with 6 bases of the junction left unmatched. CDR1 is SGDLS, CDR2 YYNGEE, per germline. CDR3 sequence (DNA): TGTGCCAGCAGCGTAGGCCGTTCGGGGGGGCAAGAGACCCAGTACTTC. It codes for CASSVGRSGGQETQYF.

This clone is a singleton in its sample. This chain uses TRBV6-5 with TRBJ1-1; TRBD1 aligns across 7 bases. J lost 2 bases, V lost 4 bases, and 7 bases had no gene match. Germline V gives CDR1 MNHEY, CDR2 SVGAGI. This CDR3 contains 15 residues. CDR3 in amino acids: CASSSDRVGNTEAFF. For the CDR3, the DNA is TGTGCCAGCAGTTCTGACAGGGTGGGAAACACTGAAGCTTTCTTT.

The V and J genes are TRBV4-1 and TRBJ1-3; 9 bases map to TRBD1. The CDR3 has 16 amino acids. With 5 bases clipped from V and 6 bases from J, the junction kept 11 bases outside the gene matches. Germline V CDR1 and CDR2: MGHRA, YSYEKL. CDR3 DNA: TGCGCCAGCAGCTACGCCGGGACAGGGTTTTCAAACACCATATATTTT. It translates to CASSYAGTGFSNTIYF.

V and J are TRBV18 and TRBJ1-1; 7 bases align to TRBD1. The V and J ends lost 2 bases and 3 bases, in that order; junction bases with no gene match: 3. CDR1 and CDR2 from the germline V gene are KGHSH and LQKENI. The CDR3 contains 14 residues. This CDR3 is CASSPRGPDTEAFF. The CDR3, as DNA: TGTGCCAGCTCACCAAGGGGGCCGGACACTGAAGCTTTCTTT.

The chain joins TRBV7-8 to TRBJ2-3; a possible D gene is TRBD1 (5 bases). Per germline, CDR1 SGHVS and CDR2 FQNEAQ. CDR3 size: 15 residues. Trimming stripped 1 base from V and 4 bases from J, with 12 bases between. DNA for the CDR3: TGTGCCAGCAGCTTAGTCCCAGGGCGACCAGATACGCAGTATTTT. It encodes CASSLVPGRPDTQYF. Together with reference TRBV7-8 and TRBJ2-3, the CDR3 gives the full variable domain: GAGVSQSPRYKVAKRGQDVALRCDPISGHVSLFWYQQALGQGPEFLTYFQNEAQLDKSGLPSDRFFAERPEGSVSTLKIQRTQQEDSAVYLCASSLVPGRPDTQYFGPGTRLTVL.

The CDR3 loop reads CASRPTRLGVADTQYF. The CDR3 DNA follows: TGTGCCAGCAGACCGACACGACTAGGGGTAGCAGATACGCAGTATTTT. V usage is TRBV28 and J usage is TRBJ2-3, with D possibly being TRBD2 (6 bases). The ends were cut back, 6 bases at V and 4 bases at J, with 20 bases in the middle. The CDR3 sequence is 16 residues long. Per germline, CDR1 MDHEN and CDR2 SYDVKM. Combining the CDR3 with reference TRBV28 and TRBJ2-3 gives the whole variable domain DVKVTQSSRYLVKRTGEKVFLECVQDMDHENMFWYRQDPGLGLRLIYFSYDVKMKEKGDIPEGYSVSREKKERFSLILESASTNQTSMYLCASRPTRLGVADTQYFGPGTRLTVL.

This clone is medium-sized by share. This chain connects TRBV28 to TRBJ2-7, with 7 positions matching TRBD1. Trimming at V came to 3 bases and at J to 7 bases, leaving 9 bases not matched to a gene. Germline CDR1 and CDR2: MDHEN and SYDVKM. CDR3 length: 14 residues. As DNA, the CDR3 is TGTGCCAGCAGTTTTAACAGGGGTTCGGAGGAGCAGTACTTC. Residues: CASSFNRGSEEQYF.

This clone was detected a few times. The J gene is TRBJ1-1, the V gene TRBV4-3, with D hard to call. Germline V gives CDR1 LGHNA, CDR2 YSLEER. The CDR3 consists of 14 residues. Deletions cut 0 bases from V and 1 base from J, with 6 bases between. CDR3: CASSQDSGNTEAFF. The CDR3 coding sequence is TGCGCCAGCAGCCAAGATTCCGGGAACACTGAAGCTTTCTTT.

The chain carries TRBV11-2 and TRBJ1-6; D gene ambiguous. Looked up from germline, CDR1 is SGHAT and CDR2 is FQNNGV. The CDR3 is 14 amino acids. The germline V and J ends were trimmed by 5 bases and 4 bases, with 9 bases remaining between them. As DNA, the CDR3 is TGTGCCAGCAGCCTCGGGAATTATAATTCACCCCTCCACTTT. Protein: CASSLGNYNSPLHF.

The V call is TRBV5-1, the J call TRBJ2-1; 11 nucleotides match TRBD2. CDR3 size: 15 residues. V shed 4 bases, J shed 10 bases, and the junction held 10 bases outside the gene matches. Germline V CDR1 and CDR2: SGHRS, YFSETQ. CDR3 nucleotide sequence: TGCGCCAGCAGCCAGGGGACTAGCGGCCCCCAAGAGCAGTTCTTC. Its translation: CASSQGTSGPQEQFF.

The chain is built from TRBV10-3 and TRBJ2-1; D perhaps matches TRBD2 (7 bases). Trimming removed 10 bases at V and 7 bases at J, with 23 bases between. In germline, CDR1 is ENHRY, CDR2 SYGVKD. The CDR3 runs 15 residues. CDR3 protein: CATSLDGGLLNEQFF. In DNA form, the CDR3 reads TGTGCCACATCCCTTGACGGGGGGCTATTGAATGAGCAGTTCTTC.

V is TRBV5-6 and J is TRBJ2-3; tentatively, D is TRBD2 (5 bases). Germline values: CDR1 SGHDT, CDR2 YYEEEE. The CDR3 has 12 amino acids. The V end was cut by 4 bases, the J end by 4 bases, with 7 bases between. The CDR3 DNA follows: TGTGCCAGCAGCCGGGGATCAGATACGCAGTATTTT. Translated: CASSRGSDTQYF.

This chain uses TRBV7-8 with TRBJ1-5, with a tentative D call TRBD1 (6 bases). The V end was cut by 3 bases, the J end by 5 bases, with 20 bases between. The germline gives CDR1 SGHVS, CDR2 FQNEAQ. CDR3 length: 17 amino acids. This CDR3 is CASSFSGFRQAYQPQHF. The CDR3 bases are TGTGCCAGCAGCTTTTCTGGATTTAGACAGGCCTATCAGCCCCAGCATTTT.

This clone appeared a single time. The chain joins TRBV5-8 to TRBJ2-3; 8 positions match TRBD1. The junction had 2 bases not matched to a gene; V was cut back by 0 bases and J by 5 bases. There are 14 residues in the CDR3. Germline V gene sequence: CDR1 SGHTS, CDR2 YDEGEE. In nucleotides, the CDR3 is TGTGCCAGCAGCTTGGTTGACAGGGGAGATACGCAGTATTTT. This codes for CASSLVDRGDTQYF.

This chain connects TRBV5-1 to TRBJ2-2; possibly TRBD2 for D (5 bases). V was cut by 1 base and J by 0 bases, with 7 bases left in between. CDR3 length equals 15 residues. Germline V gene sequence: CDR1 SGHRS, CDR2 YFSETQ. CDR3 residues: CASSLNGANTGELFF. Written as DNA, the CDR3 is TGCGCCAGCAGCTTGAACGGGGCGAACACCGGGGAGCTGTTTTTT.

V and J are TRBV15 and TRBJ2-7, with 9 bases lining up with TRBD1. The CDR3 is made up of 15 amino acids. V shed 0 bases, J shed 3 bases, and the junction held 3 bases outside the gene matches. Per the germline V gene, CDR1 is LNHNV and CDR2 is YYDKDF (reference sequence). CDR3 DNA sequence: TGTGCCACCAGCAGAGACACGGACAGGGGCTACGAGCAGTACTTC. Its protein is CATSRDTDRGYEQYF.

The rearrangement uses TRBV27 and TRBJ2-1, with 7 bases that match TRBD1. J lost 7 bases, V lost 7 bases, and 10 bases had no gene match. This CDR3 region has 14 residues. Looked up from germline, CDR1 is MNHEY and CDR2 is SMNVEV (reference sequence). The CDR3 region is CASTIPGQWNEQFF. The CDR3 bases are TGTGCCAGCACCATCCCGGGACAGTGGAATGAGCAGTTCTTC.